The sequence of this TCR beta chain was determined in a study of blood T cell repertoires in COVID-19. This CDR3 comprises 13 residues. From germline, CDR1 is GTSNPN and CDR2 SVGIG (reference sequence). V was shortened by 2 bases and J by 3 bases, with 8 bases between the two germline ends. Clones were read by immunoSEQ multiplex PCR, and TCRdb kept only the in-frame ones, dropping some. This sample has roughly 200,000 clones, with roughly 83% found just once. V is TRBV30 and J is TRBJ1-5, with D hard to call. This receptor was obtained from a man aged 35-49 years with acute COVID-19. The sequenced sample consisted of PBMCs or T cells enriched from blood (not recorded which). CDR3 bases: TGTGCCTGGAGTCGGCGGCCCAATCAGCCCCAGCATTTT. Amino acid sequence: CAWSRRPNQPQHF.